The source of this T cell receptor beta chain is a study of a mutant IDH1 vaccine in newly diagnosed glioma (dated by TCRdb to 2020 to 2023). Turning to the overall study: Vaccination was initiated 4-6 weeks after radiotherapy alone, or concurrently with temozolomide cycles in the chemotherapy-containing groups. Of the 25 to 40 treated patients, approximately 60% were male and approximately 40% were female, and the mean age was around 40 years. For exploratory analyses, fewer than 30 treated patients had longitudinal TCRB deep sequencing done wherever samples were available. Visit V12 was the week-35 safety follow-up and visit V13 was the week-47 end of study. Before enrollment, patients had received standard therapy of radiotherapy alone, temozolomide alone, or radiochemotherapy with temozolomide; most received the combination. Peripheral blood samples were drawn at six visits, namely V03 (baseline), V05, V07, V10, V12 and V13. Study-wide findings and limitations: No apparent relationship was observed between pseudoprogression and alterations in the top peripheral T cell clonotypes detected by TCRB sequencing. Vaccine-induced immune responses across multiple MHC alleles were detected in about 92% of patients. It was noted by the authors that analyses of patient blood samples could not be reproduced owing to sample limitations. Availability determined which PBMC samples were chosen for TCRB deep sequencing.

The label giving this sample's time point can be read as: week 35, safety follow-up. Each vaccine dose, consisting of 300 ug of a 20-mer mutant IDH1 peptide in Montanide, was administered subcutaneously with topical imiquimod. Eight vaccinations were administered to patients in weeks 1, 3, 5, 7, 11, 15, 19 and 23, corresponding to visits V03 through V10. All donors had newly diagnosed IDH1-mutant astrocytomas of WHO grade 3 or 4 that showed loss of nuclear ATRX. The samples were drawn from NOA16, a multicentre, single-arm, open-label phase I trial in Germany that tested a mutant IDH1 peptide vaccine in humans for the first time. Genomic DNA for TCRB sequencing was extracted from EDTA blood using the DNeasy Blood and Tissue Kit. The protocol used for the library was the immunoSEQ multiplex PCR assay. The hsTCRB Kit was used according to the manufacturer's protocol to amplify rearranged TCR beta chain sequences. TCRB libraries were sequenced on an Illumina MiSeq. Regarding the original processing steps: The kit vendor's proprietary platform handled demultiplexing, trimming and gene mapping. TCRdb took this table from immuneACCESS and kept in-frame rearrangements with V and J called. Such tables lack part of the clones; where checked against another copy, unresolved V genes explain under half of the gap, and the rest is unexplained. V and J calls and clone size are those listed in that table; D and trimming were worked out from the DNA. This sample comprises around 41,000 clones, 80% to 90% of them detected only once. Together, the top ten hold roughly 1.5% of the sample.

In regard to this clone: The specificity of this receptor is unknown. Qualities for individual bases were not recorded, and no much larger clone is one base off.

Measured from the cysteine to the phenylalanine, the CDR3 is 15 residues long. Just the 45-base CDR3 DNA is kept, in frame starting at base 1. V ends up 4 bases short and J 4 bases short, with an unmatched junction base count of 10. CDR1 and CDR2 are drawn from the germline V gene (reference sequence): SGHNT, YYREEE. The rearranged chain carries TRBV5-4 and TRBJ1-2; 7 bases in the middle match TRBD1. The sample was PBMCs, taken from a glioma patient whose treatment included an IDH1 peptide vaccine. This TCR was sampled from a man aged 35 to 55 with glioma. The CDR3 protein sequence reads: CASSIPTGIAYGYTF. The DNA sequence is as follows: TGTGCCAGCAGCATACCGACAGGGATCGCCTATGGCTACACCTTC.